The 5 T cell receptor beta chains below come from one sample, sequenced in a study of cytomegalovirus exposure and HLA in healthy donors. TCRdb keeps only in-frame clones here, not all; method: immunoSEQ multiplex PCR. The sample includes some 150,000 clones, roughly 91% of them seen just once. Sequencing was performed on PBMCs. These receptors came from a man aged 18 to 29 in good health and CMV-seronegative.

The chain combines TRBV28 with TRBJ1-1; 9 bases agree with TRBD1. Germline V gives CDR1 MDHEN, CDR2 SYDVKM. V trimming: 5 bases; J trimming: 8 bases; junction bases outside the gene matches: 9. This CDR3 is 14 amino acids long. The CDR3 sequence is CASSPGTGSLEAFF. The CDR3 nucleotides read TGTGCCAGCAGTCCCGGGACAGGGAGTTTGGAAGCTTTCTTT. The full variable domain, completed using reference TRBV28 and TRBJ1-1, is DVKVTQSSRYLVKRTGEKVFLECVQDMDHENMFWYRQDPGLGLRLIYFSYDVKMKEKGDIPEGYSVSREKKERFSLILESASTNQTSMYLCASSPGTGSLEAFFGQGTRLTVV.

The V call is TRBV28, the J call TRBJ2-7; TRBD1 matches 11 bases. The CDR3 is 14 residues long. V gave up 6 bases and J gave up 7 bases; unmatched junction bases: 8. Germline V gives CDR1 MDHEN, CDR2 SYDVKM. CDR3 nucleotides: TGTGCCAGCAGCCAAGGACAGGGGGCTTATGAGCAGTACGTC. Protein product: CASSQGQGAYEQYV.

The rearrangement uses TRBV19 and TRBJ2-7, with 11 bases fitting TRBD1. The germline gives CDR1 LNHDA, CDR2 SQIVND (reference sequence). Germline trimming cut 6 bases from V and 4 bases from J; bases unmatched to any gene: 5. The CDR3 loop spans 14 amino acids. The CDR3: CASSSGTGGYEQYF. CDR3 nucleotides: TGTGCCAGTAGCTCCGGGACAGGGGGGTACGAGCAGTACTTC.

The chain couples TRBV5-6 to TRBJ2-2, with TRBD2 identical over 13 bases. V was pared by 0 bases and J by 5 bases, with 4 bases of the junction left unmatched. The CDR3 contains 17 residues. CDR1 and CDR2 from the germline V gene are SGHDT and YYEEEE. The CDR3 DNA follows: TGTGCCAGCAGCTTGGGACTAGCGGGGGGCTGGACCGGGGAGCTGTTTTTT. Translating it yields CASSLGLAGGWTGELFF.

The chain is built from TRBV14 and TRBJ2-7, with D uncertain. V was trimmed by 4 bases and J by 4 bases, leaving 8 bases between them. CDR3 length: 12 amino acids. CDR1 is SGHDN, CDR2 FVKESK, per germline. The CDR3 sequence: CASSPDLYEQYF. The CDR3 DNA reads TGTGCCAGCAGCCCAGACCTTTACGAGCAGTACTTC. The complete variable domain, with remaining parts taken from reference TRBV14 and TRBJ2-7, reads EAGVTQFPSHSVIEKGQTVTLRCDPISGHDNLYWYRRVMGKEIKFLLHFVKESKQDESGMPNNRFLAERTGGTYSTLKVQPAELEDSGVYFCASSPDLYEQYFGPGTRLTVT.